A single T cell receptor (beta chain) is shown here with its context. Antigen specificity is unknown. The entry originates in a study of siplizumab effects on memory and regulatory T cells. Study findings and constraints: For siplizumab cultures, the suppressive function of their proliferating Tregs was not confirmed. Siplizumab conditions gave an average of around 64% Treg-derived mappable alloreactive CD4+ clones, versus 26.9% for controls.

CDR3 length: 12 amino acids. V gave up 0 bases and J gave up 12 bases, with 12 bases separating them. The V gene's germline CDR1 is MNHNS and CDR2 SASEGT. Sequencing of each sample assayed around 9.9 x 10^4 TCR templates. The protocol was immunoSEQ multiplex PCR, while the TCRdb copy is restricted to in-frame clones and leaves out a portion. The data show roughly 92,000 clones, roughly 94% seen once. The chain is built from TRBV6-1 and TRBJ2-7; tentatively, D is TRBD1 (5 bases). Material: non-Treg CD4+ T cells sorted from blood. The clonotype originates from a human donor in good health. CDR3 DNA: TGTGCCAGCAGTGAAGCCAGGACAAGGCGGTACTTC. It yields the protein CASSEARTRRYF.